The rows below give T cell receptor beta chains drawn from one sample of a study of T cell changes during pregnancy in multiple sclerosis. Sequencing was performed with immunoSEQ multiplex PCR; in TCRdb, only in-frame clones are kept and a portion is missing. The sample contains roughly 80,000 clones, 93% of which appear only once. Sample: peripheral blood, taken in the second trimester of pregnancy. The receptors here all came from a female donor with multiple sclerosis, enrolled in a pregnancy study. CDR3s include the opening cysteine and the closing phenylalanine or tryptophan. D genes are given only for firm matches. Some rows mark clone size as missing; the rest say once, few, many or name a class of expanded clone.

J gene | clone size | D gene | V gene | CDR3 DNA | CDR3 protein
TRBJ2-7 | NA | NA | TRBV5-7 | TGTGCCAGCAGCTTAGGTCGGGGGAGAGAATACGAGCAGTACTTC | CASSLGRGREYEQYF
TRBJ2-7 | NA | NA | TRBV19 | TGTGCCAGTAGCCAGGGGACGGGGCTTGGGTACGAGCAGTACTTC | CASSQGTGLGYEQYF
TRBJ1-1 | once | NA | TRBV5-1 | TGCGCCAGCAGCTTGGGGAGGGCCACTGAAGCTTTCTTT | CASSLGRATEAFF
TRBJ1-2 | NA | NA | TRBV11-2 | TGTGCCAGCAGCTTAGCAGGGCTCTATGGCTACACCTTC | CASSLAGLYGYTF
TRBJ1-1 | NA | NA | TRBV30 | TGTGCCTGGAGGCTAGAAGGTAACACTGAAGCTTTCTTT | CAWRLEGNTEAFF
TRBJ1-5 | NA | TRBD1 | TRBV5-1 | TGCGCCAGCAGCTTGGGAGGGGGCAGCCATCAGCCCCAGCATTTT | CASSLGGGSHQPQHF
TRBJ2-3 | NA | NA | TRBV11-2 | TGTGCCAGCAGCTTAGTTAGAACAGATACGCAGTATTTT | CASSLVRTDTQYF
TRBJ2-5 | NA | TRBD2 | TRBV2 | TGTGCCAGCAGCGGTTCTAGCGGGGGAGAAGAGACCCAGTACTTC | CASSGSSGGEETQYF
TRBJ1-2 | NA | TRBD1 | TRBV27 | TGTGCCAGCAGTCAATATCTTCAGGGGGCGCGAGGCTACACCTTC | CASSQYLQGARGYTF
TRBJ1-2 | NA | NA | TRBV5-1 | TGCGCCAGCAGCTTGGGAGGATCTAACTATGGCTACACCTTC | CASSLGGSNYGYTF
TRBJ2-5 | NA | NA | TRBV18 | TGTGCCAGCTCACCACCGAGTATGATAGAGACCCAGTACTTC | CASSPPSMIETQYF
TRBJ2-7 | NA | TRBD2 | TRBV13 | TGTGCCAGCAGCTTCGGACTAGCGGGTAACTACGAGCAGTACTTC | CASSFGLAGNYEQYF
TRBJ1-5 | NA | TRBD1 | TRBV29-1 | TGCAGCGTTCGTGGGACAGGGGATCAGCCCCAGCATTTT | CSVRGTGDQPQHF
TRBJ1-1 | NA | TRBD1 | TRBV5-1 | TGCGCCAGCATGGTCGGACAGGGGCTGAACACTGAAGCTTTCTTT | CASMVGQGLNTEAFF
TRBJ1-1 | NA | NA | TRBV7-2 | TGTGCCAGCAGCGCCGGCGGGGTTGAAGCTTTCTTT | CASSAGGVEAFF
TRBJ1-1 | NA | TRBD1 | TRBV5-1 | TGCGCCAGCAGCCCCTGGGACAGGACGAACACTGAAGCTTTCTTT | CASSPWDRTNTEAFF
TRBJ2-1 | NA | NA | TRBV9 | TGTGCCAGCAGCGCCCAACACCTCGAGCAGTTCTTC | CASSAQHLEQFF
TRBJ2-3 | once | NA | TRBV6-1 | TGTGCCAGCGAGTCAGGGCAGGGGACAGATACGCAGTATTTT | CASESGQGTDTQYF
TRBJ1-1 | NA | TRBD1 | TRBV2 | TGTGCCAGCAGAGGGACAGGAGGGAACACTGAAGCTTTCTTT | CASRGTGGNTEAFF
TRBJ2-1 | NA | TRBD2 | TRBV7-6 | TGTGCCAGCCGCCCAGCGGGAGGCCGGAATGAGCAGTTCTTC | CASRPAGGRNEQFF
TRBJ2-6 | NA | NA | TRBV6-5 | TGTGCCAGCACCCCCCTAACCGGGGCCAACGTCCTGACTTTC | CASTPLTGANVLTF
TRBJ2-3 | NA | TRBD2 | TRBV2 | TGTGCCAGCAGCGCACTAGCGGGGAGCACAGATACGCAGTATTTT | CASSALAGSTDTQYF
TRBJ2-7 | NA | TRBD2 | TRBV7-6 | TGTGCCAGCAGCTTAGTAGCGGGGGGCCCTTCTTACGAGCAGTACTTC | CASSLVAGGPSYEQYF
TRBJ1-1 | NA | TRBD1 | TRBV29-1 | TGCAGCGTTAACCCGGCAGGGGGTAACACTGAAGCTTTCTTT | CSVNPAGGNTEAFF
TRBJ2-2 | NA | TRBD1 | TRBV6-6 | TGTGCCAGCAGTGACAGGGGGCGCGTCACCGGGGAGCTGTTTTTT | CASSDRGRVTGELFF
TRBJ1-2 | NA | NA | TRBV18 | TGTGCCAGCTCACCACCGGACACCGGCTACACCTTC | CASSPPDTGYTF
TRBJ1-6 | NA | NA | TRBV9 | TGTGCCAGCAGCGTAGGGACAGAAATTAATTCACCCCTCCACTTT | CASSVGTEINSPLHF
TRBJ1-1 | NA | NA | TRBV7-2 | TGTGCCAGCAGCTTAGTTAGGGGGATGCGCACTGAAGCTTTCTTT | CASSLVRGMRTEAFF
TRBJ1-1 | NA | TRBD1 | TRBV11-3 | TGTGCCAGCAGCCATACCGCAACAGGGGCTAACACTGAAGCTTTCTTT | CASSHTATGANTEAFF
TRBJ2-3 | NA | NA | TRBV27 | TGTGCCAGCAGATTAGGCTTCGCACACACAGATACGCAGTATTTT | CASRLGFAHTDTQYF
TRBJ1-2 | once | NA | TRBV20-1 | TGCAGTGCTAGGCTAGACTATGGCTACACCTTC | CSARLDYGYTF
TRBJ1-6 | NA | TRBD1 | TRBV9 | TGTGCCAGCAGCGTAGAAACAGGGGCCGCTCATAATTCACCCCTCCACTTT | CASSVETGAAHNSPLHF
TRBJ2-3 | NA | TRBD2 | TRBV5-1 | TGCGCCAGCAGCTTGGCCGGGCAGCGGGGAGGAGATACGCAGTATTTT | CASSLAGQRGGDTQYF
TRBJ1-6 | NA | NA | TRBV7-8 | TGTGCCAGCAGCGGGACGGGGGTCTCACCCCTCCACTTT | CASSGTGVSPLHF
TRBJ2-7 | NA | NA | TRBV5-6 | TGTGCCAGCAGCTTGCAGACAGAGATCTCCTACGAGCAGTACTTC | CASSLQTEISYEQYF
TRBJ2-5 | NA | NA | TRBV9 | TGTGCCAGCAGCCCCCATGGGGGGTCGGAGACCCAGTACTTC | CASSPHGGSETQYF
TRBJ1-5 | NA | NA | TRBV19 | TGTGCCAGTAGTCCCCTCGAGAGGGTAGGACTTTTAGATCAGCCCCAGCATTTT | CASSPLERVGLLDQPQHF
TRBJ2-3 | NA | NA | TRBV10-3 | TGTGCCAGCCGTTCTTCTATTGAGGGAGATACGCAGTATTTT | CASRSSIEGDTQYF
TRBJ1-2 | NA | NA | TRBV16 | TGTGCCAGCAGCCAATCCGCAGTAGGCTACACCTTC | CASSQSAVGYTF
TRBJ2-3 | NA | TRBD2 | TRBV11-3 | TGTGCCAGCAGTGGACTAGAATTAGATACGCAGTATTTT | CASSGLELDTQYF
TRBJ1-2 | NA | NA | TRBV5-6 | TGTGCCAGCAGCTCGGGGAGGGGATTGGAGAACACCTTC | CASSSGRGLENTF
TRBJ1-4 | NA | NA | TRBV2 | TGTGCCACAGCGGCGGGGGGCCCGAAACTGTTTTTT | CATAAGGPKLFF
TRBJ2-5 | once | NA | TRBV29-1 | TGCAGCGCTCTGACTCCTAACGAGGAGACCCAGTACTTC | CSALTPNEETQYF
TRBJ2-7 | NA | TRBD1 | TRBV6-5 | TGTGCCAGCAGTTCCCCCTGGGGACAGATATACGAGCAGTACTTC | CASSSPWGQIYEQYF
TRBJ1-6 | NA | TRBD1 | TRBV5-5 | TGTGCCAGCAGCTTACCAGGGACAGTGAATTCACCCCTCCACTTT | CASSLPGTVNSPLHF
TRBJ2-3 | NA | NA | TRBV6-1 | TGTGCCAGCAGTGATTCCACAGGGCCAGATACGCAGTATTTT | CASSDSTGPDTQYF
TRBJ1-2 | NA | TRBD1 | TRBV27 | TGTGCCAGCAGTTCCTCCAGGACAGGGGGCGCGAATGGCTACACCTTC | CASSSSRTGGANGYTF
TRBJ2-7 | NA | TRBD2 | TRBV29-1 | TGCAGCGTTGACACTAGCGGATCCTACGAGCAGTACTTC | CSVDTSGSYEQYF
TRBJ1-1 | NA | TRBD1 | TRBV6-5 | TGTGCCAGCAGGACGGACAGGGCACCTGAAGCTTTCTTT | CASRTDRAPEAFF
TRBJ2-7 | NA | NA | TRBV7-6 | TGTGCCAGCAGCCACTCTTCCTACGAGCAGTACTTC | CASSHSSYEQYF
TRBJ2-7 | NA | TRBD1 | TRBV6-1 | TGTGCCAGCACACCGACAGGGGACGAGCAGTACTTC | CASTPTGDEQYF
TRBJ1-2 | NA | NA | TRBV5-1 | TGCGCCAGCAGCTTGTTGGCCAGGGCTAACTATGGCTACACCTTC | CASSLLARANYGYTF
TRBJ2-1 | NA | TRBD1 | TRBV18 | TGTGCCAGCTCCCAAGGGACAGTCAATGAGCAGTTCTTC | CASSQGTVNEQFF
TRBJ2-5 | NA | TRBD2 | TRBV27 | TGTGCCAGCAGCCGAAGTGGACTAGCTAGGGAGACCCAGTACTTC | CASSRSGLARETQYF
TRBJ2-7 | NA | NA | TRBV19 | TGTGCCAGTAGTAGTCCGGGGTCCCATCGCTCCTACGAGCAGTACTTC | CASSSPGSHRSYEQYF